The TCR beta chain under discussion was sequenced for a study of T cell responses to AZD1222 COVID-19 vaccine. CDR1 MNHEY and CDR2 SMNVEV come from the germline V gene (reference sequence). Trimming removed 5 bases from V and 7 bases from J, with 9 bases in between. The CDR3 contains 13 residues. Sequenced by immunoSEQ multiplex PCR; TCRdb stores in-frame clones only, minus some. The table lists roughly 120,000 clones, more than 85% of them singletons, with over 2.5% in the top ten. Sequencing used peripheral blood, obtained on day 0 of AZD1222 vaccination. The chain couples TRBV27 to TRBJ1-6; D unclear. This clonotype was sampled from an adult in good health. The CDR3 loop is CASSAFGNSPLHF. CDR3 in DNA: TGTGCCAGCAGTGCGTTTGGAAATTCACCCCTCCACTTT.